The clone carrying this T cell receptor beta chain has just a few counts. TCRdb called the RT-PCR reads again in MiXCR, with one record for every CDR3 protein. Of roughly 700,000 distinct CDR3 sequences listed, around 13% are singletons. The sample is drawn from a study of response to subunit inactivated influenza vaccine. The starting material was PBMCs from blood, obtained around 14 days before vaccination. The sequence was obtained from a man over 45 who received an inactivated influenza vaccine.

Here the CDR3 reads CATFGIEGRGRGNEQFF. CDR3 in DNA: TGTGCCACCTTCGGGATTGAGGGGAGAGGTAGAGGCAATGAGCAGTTCTTC. The genes are TRBV28 and TRBJ2-1; D possibly matches TRBD1 or TRBD2 (5 bases each). CDR3 length equals 17 residues. V shed 10 bases and J shed 6 bases, with 28 bases lying between them. CDR1 and CDR2 from the germline V gene are MDHEN and SYDVKM.